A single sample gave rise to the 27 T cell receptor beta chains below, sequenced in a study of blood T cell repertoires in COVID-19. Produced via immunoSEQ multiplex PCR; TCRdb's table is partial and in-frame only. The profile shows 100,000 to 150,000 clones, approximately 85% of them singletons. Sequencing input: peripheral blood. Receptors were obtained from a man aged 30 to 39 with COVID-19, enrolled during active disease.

The CDR3 reads CAWSVQGLATSEQFF. The CDR3 bases are TGTGCCTGGAGTGTACAGGGACTAGCGACAAGTGAGCAGTTCTTC. This chain connects TRBV30 to TRBJ2-1; 10 bases are shared with TRBD2. CDR1 is GTSNPN, CDR2 SVGIG, per germline (reference sequence). The CDR3 totals 15 residues. The V gene end was trimmed by 0 bases and the J gene end by 9 bases; junction bases not matched to a gene: 8.

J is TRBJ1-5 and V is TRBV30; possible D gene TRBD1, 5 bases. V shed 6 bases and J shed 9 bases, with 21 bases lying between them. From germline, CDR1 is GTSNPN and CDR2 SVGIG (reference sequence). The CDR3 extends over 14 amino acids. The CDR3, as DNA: TGTGCCTGTGCCTCCGTCGACAGTCGGCTGCCCCAGCATTTT. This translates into CACASVDSRLPQHF.

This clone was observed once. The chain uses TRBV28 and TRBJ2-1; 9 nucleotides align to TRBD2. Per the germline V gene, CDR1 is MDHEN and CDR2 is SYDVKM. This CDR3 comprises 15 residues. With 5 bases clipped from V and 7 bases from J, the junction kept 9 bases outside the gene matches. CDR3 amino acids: CASSPVSGRGNEQFF. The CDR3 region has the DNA TGTGCCAGCAGTCCGGTTAGCGGGAGAGGGAATGAGCAGTTCTTC.

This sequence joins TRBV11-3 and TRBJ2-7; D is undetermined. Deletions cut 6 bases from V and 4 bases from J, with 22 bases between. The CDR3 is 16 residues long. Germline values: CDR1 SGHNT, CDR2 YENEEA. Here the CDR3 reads CASSKESSEPTYEQYF. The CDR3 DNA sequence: TGTGCCAGCAGTAAGGAGAGTTCAGAGCCTACATACGAGCAGTACTTC.

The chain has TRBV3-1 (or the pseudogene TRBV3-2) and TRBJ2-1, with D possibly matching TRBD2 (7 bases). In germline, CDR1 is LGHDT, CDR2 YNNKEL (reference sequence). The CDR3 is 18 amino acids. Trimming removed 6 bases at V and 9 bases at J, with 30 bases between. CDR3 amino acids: CASRQRRGGENFGSEQFF. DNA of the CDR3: TGTGCCAGCAGACAACGAAGGGGGGGGGAAAACTTTGGTAGTGAGCAGTTCTTC.

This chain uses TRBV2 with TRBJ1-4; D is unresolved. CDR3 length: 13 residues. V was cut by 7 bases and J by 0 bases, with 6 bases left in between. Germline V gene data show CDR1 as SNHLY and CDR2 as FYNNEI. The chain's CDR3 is CASTVATNEKLFF. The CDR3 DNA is TGTGCCAGCACCGTCGCAACTAATGAAAAACTGTTTTTT.

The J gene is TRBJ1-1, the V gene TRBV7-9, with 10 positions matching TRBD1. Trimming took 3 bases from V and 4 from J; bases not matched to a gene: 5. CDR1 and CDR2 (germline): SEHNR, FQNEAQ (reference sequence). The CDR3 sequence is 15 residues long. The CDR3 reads CASSFRDRGGTEAFF. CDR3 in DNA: TGTGCCAGCAGCTTTCGGGACAGGGGTGGCACTGAAGCTTTCTTT.

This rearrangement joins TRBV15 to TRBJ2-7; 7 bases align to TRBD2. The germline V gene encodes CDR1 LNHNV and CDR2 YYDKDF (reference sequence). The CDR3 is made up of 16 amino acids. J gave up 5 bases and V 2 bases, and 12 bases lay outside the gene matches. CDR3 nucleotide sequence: TGTGCCACCAGCAGATTCCGGGACCCTGGGGGGGACGAGCAGTACTTC. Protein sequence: CATSRFRDPGGDEQYF.

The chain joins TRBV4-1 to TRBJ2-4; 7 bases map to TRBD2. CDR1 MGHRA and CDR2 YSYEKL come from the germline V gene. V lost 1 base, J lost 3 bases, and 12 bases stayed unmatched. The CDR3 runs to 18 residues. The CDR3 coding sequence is TGCGCCAGCAGCCAAGGAAGAATCAGCGGGACCAACAAAAACATTCAGTACTTC. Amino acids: CASSQGRISGTNKNIQYF.

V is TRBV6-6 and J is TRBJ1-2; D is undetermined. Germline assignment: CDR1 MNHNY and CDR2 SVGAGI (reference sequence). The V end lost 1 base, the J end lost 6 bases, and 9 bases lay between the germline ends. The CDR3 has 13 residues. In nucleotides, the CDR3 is TGTGCCAGCAGTTACTTTCGGGAACATGGCTACACCTTC. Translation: CASSYFREHGYTF.

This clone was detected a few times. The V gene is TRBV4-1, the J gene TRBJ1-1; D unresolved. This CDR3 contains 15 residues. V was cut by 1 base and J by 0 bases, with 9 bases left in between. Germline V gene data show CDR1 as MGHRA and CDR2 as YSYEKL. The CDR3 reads CASSQVKSMNTEAFF. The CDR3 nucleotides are TGCGCCAGCAGCCAAGTTAAGAGTATGAACACTGAAGCTTTCTTT.

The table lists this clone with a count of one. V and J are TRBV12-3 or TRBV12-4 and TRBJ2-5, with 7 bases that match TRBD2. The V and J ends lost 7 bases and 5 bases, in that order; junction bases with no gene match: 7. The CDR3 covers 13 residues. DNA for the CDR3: TGTGCCAGCAATCCTGGGGGAGGGGAGACCCAGTACTTC. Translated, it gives CASNPGGGETQYF.

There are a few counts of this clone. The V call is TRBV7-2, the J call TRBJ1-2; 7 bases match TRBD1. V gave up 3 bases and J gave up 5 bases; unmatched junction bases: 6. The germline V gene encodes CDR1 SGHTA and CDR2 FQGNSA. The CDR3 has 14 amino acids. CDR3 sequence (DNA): TGTGCCAGCAGCTTTGGACAGGCGCTTTATGGCTACACCTTC. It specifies CASSFGQALYGYTF.

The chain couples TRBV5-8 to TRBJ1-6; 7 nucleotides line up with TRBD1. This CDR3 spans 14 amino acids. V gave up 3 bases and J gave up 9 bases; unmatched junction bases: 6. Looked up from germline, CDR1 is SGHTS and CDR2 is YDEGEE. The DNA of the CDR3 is TGTGCCAGCAGCTCGCGACAGGGAGGTTCACCCCTCCACTTT. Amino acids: CASSSRQGGSPLHF.

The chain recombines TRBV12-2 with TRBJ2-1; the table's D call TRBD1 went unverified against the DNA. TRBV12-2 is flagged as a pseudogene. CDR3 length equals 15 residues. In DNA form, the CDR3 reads TGTGCAAGTCGCCCGGGACAGGGTTTGTACAATGAGCAGTTCTTC. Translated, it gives CASRPGQGLYNEQFF.

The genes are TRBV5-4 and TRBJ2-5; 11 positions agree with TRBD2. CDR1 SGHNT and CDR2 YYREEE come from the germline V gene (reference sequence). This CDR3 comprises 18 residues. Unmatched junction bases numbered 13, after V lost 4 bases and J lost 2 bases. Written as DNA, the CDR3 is TGTGCCAGCAGCCCCCGTGATGGTAGCGGGGGGGGACAAGAGACCCAGTACTTC. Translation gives CASSPRDGSGGGQETQYF.

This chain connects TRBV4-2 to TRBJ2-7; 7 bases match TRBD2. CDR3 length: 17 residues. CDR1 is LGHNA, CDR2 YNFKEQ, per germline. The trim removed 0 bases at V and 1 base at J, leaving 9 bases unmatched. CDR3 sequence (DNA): TGTGCCAGCAGCCAAGAAAGAGTGGGGGGGGATTCCTACGAGCAGTACTTC. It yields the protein CASSQERVGGDSYEQYF.

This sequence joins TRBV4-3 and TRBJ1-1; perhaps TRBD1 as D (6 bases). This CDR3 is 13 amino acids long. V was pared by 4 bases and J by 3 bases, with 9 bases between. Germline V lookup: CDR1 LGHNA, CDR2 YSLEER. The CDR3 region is CASSRAGDTEAFF. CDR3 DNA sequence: TGCGCCAGCAGCCGAGCAGGGGACACTGAAGCTTTCTTT.

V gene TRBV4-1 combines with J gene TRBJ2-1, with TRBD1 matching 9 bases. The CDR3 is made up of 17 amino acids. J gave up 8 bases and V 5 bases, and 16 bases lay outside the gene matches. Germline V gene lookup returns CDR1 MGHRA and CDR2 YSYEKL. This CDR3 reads CASSLGLRDRDLYEQFF. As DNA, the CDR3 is TGCGCCAGCAGCTTAGGTCTCCGGGACAGGGATCTCTATGAGCAGTTCTTC.

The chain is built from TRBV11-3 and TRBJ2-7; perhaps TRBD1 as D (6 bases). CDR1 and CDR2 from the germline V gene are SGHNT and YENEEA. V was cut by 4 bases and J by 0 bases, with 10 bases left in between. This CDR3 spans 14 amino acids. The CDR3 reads CASSSRDNSYEQYF. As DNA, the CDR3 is TGTGCCAGCAGCTCCCGGGACAACTCCTACGAGCAGTACTTC.

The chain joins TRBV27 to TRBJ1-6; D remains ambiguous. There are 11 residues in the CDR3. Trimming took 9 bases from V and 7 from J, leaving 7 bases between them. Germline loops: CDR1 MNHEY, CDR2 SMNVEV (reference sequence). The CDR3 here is CASGRNSPLHF. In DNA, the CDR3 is TGTGCCAGTGGCCGCAATTCACCCCTCCACTTT.

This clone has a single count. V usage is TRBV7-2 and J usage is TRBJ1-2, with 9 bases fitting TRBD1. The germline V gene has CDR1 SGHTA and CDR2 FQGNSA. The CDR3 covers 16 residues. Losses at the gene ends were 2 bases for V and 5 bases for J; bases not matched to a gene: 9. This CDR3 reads CASSLRRQGEGYGYTF. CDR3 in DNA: TGTGCCAGCAGCTTAAGGAGACAGGGGGAGGGTTATGGCTACACCTTC.

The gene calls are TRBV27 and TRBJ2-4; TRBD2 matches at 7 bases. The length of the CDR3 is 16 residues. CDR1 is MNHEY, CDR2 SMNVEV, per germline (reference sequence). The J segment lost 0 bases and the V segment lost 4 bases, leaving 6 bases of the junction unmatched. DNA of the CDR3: TGTGCCAGCAGTTCCCGAAGCGGGGTAGCCAAAAACATTCAGTACTTC. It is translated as CASSSRSGVAKNIQYF.

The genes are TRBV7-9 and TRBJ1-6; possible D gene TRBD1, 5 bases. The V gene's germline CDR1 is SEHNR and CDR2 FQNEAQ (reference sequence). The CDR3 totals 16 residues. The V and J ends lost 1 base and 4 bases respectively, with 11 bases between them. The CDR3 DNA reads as TGTGCCAGCAGCTTAGGCGACAGTCTATATAATTCACCCCTCCACTTT. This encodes CASSLGDSLYNSPLHF.

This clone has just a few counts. CDR3 in amino acids: CAWSVSQLNTEAFF. The CDR3 bases are TGTGCCTGGAGTGTTTCACAACTGAACACTGAAGCTTTCTTT. The chain employs TRBV30 and TRBJ1-1, with D hard to call. The CDR3 sequence is 14 residues long. The V end was cut by 0 bases, the J end by 0 bases, with 8 bases between. Per germline, CDR1 GTSNPN and CDR2 SVGIG (reference sequence).

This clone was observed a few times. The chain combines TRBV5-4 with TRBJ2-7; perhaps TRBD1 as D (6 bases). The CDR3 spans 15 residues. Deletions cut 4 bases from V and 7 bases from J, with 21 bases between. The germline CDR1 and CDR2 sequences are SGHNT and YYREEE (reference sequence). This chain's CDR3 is CASSITGTPVTEQYF. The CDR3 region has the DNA TGTGCCAGCAGCATTACCGGGACACCGGTTACTGAGCAGTACTTC. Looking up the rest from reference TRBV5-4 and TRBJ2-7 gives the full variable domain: ETGVTQSPTHLIKTRGQQVTLRCSSQSGHNTVSWYQQALGQGPQFIFQYYREEENGRGNFPPRFSGLQFPNYSSELNVNALELDDSALYLCASSITGTPVTEQYFGPGTRLTVT.

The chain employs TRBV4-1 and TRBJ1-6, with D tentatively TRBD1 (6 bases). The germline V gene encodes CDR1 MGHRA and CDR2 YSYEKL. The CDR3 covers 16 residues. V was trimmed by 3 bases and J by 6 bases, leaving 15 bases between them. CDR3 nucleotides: TGCGCCAGCAGCCACCCCCCCGGACAGATTAATTCACCCCTCCACTTT. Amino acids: CASSHPPGQINSPLHF.